This note documents a single T cell receptor (beta chain) sequence. The antigen remains unidentified. This sample is drawn from a study of CD4 T cells in relation to SARS-CoV-2 and coronaviruses. Study outcomes and limitations: Compared with monoreactive clones, crossreactive clones showed significantly weaker SARS-CoV-2 expansion.

Assay used: immunoSEQ multiplex PCR; TCRdb lists only in-frame clones, some missing. The table shows 60,000 or so clones, with roughly 93% occurring only once. CD4+ T cells from unexposed donors were obtained before the COVID-19 pandemic (2011-2018). The CDR3 is made up of 13 amino acids. From germline, CDR1 is LNHDA and CDR2 SQIVND (reference sequence). V dropped 5 bases and J dropped 3 bases, with 10 bases sitting between them. The sequenced sample was naive CD4+ T cells from PBMCs. As for subset: naive CD4+ T cells isolated by negative enrichment. This clonotype was obtained from a human donor in good health. The chain is built from TRBV19 and TRBJ1-1; the D gene is possibly TRBD1 (6 bases). The CDR3 protein is CASSLDRYTEAFF. CDR3 bases: TGTGCCAGTAGTTTGGACAGATACACTGAAGCTTTCTTT.